Below are 29 T cell receptor beta chains sequenced from a single sample in a study of graft-versus-host responses after intestinal transplantation. For these receptors, no antigen is known. Sequenced by immunoSEQ multiplex PCR; TCRdb stores in-frame clones only, minus some. The table has tens of thousands of clones, approximately 80% seen once. The input for sequencing was unstimulated CD4+ T cells sorted from spleen or lymph node cells, taken before transplant. Receptor source: a human donor who was the organ donor for an intestinal transplant.

The chain combines TRBV25-1 with TRBJ2-3, with 9 bases lining up with TRBD2. Germline-derived CDR1 and CDR2 are MGHDK and SYGVNS. The CDR3 is 16 amino acids. The junction had 9 bases not matched to a gene; V was cut back by 5 bases and J by 3 bases. In DNA form, the CDR3 reads TGTGCCAGCAGTTTCGCTAGCGGGGCCCTAACAGATACGCAGTATTTT. Its translation: CASSFASGALTDTQYF.

This chain connects TRBV15 to TRBJ1-4; D is unclear. In germline, CDR1 is LNHNV, CDR2 YYDKDF (reference sequence). V was pared by 0 bases and J by 2 bases, with 10 bases between. The CDR3 has 16 amino acids. In DNA form, the CDR3 reads TGTGCCACCAGCAGAGATCTTAGAACGACTAATGAAAAACTGTTTTTT. It yields the protein CATSRDLRTTNEKLFF. Supplemented by reference TRBV15 and TRBJ1-4, the full variable domain reads DAMVIQNPRYQVTQFGKPVTLSCSQTLNHNVMYWYQQKSSQAPKLLFHYYDKDFNNEADTPDNFQSRRPNTSFCFLDIRSPGLGDTAMYLCATSRDLRTTNEKLFFGSGTQLSVL.

This clone was seen once. The gene calls are TRBV7-2 and TRBJ2-7, with D maybe TRBD1 (6 bases). CDR1 and CDR2 (germline): SGHTA, FQGNSA. The CDR3 sequence is 15 residues long. Trimming cost V 1 base and J 3 bases, with 13 bases left between them. As DNA, the CDR3 is TGTGCCAGCAGCTTAGACAGGGCTTATATCTACGAGCAGTACGTC. Protein: CASSLDRAYIYEQYV.

This chain's CDR3 is CASREGALQGNEKLFF. As DNA, the CDR3 is TGTGCCAGCAGGGAGGGGGCCCTACAGGGGAACGAAAAACTGTTTTTT. The genes are TRBV27 and TRBJ1-4; 7 nucleotides match TRBD1. This CDR3 is 16 amino acids long. The V segment lost 6 bases and the J segment 8 bases; nucleotides outside the gene matches: 15. The germline V gene encodes CDR1 MNHEY and CDR2 SMNVEV (reference sequence).

V and J are TRBV7-9 and TRBJ2-2; 8 bases agree with TRBD1. V trimming: 5 bases; J trimming: 7 bases; junction bases outside the gene matches: 9. Germline CDR1 reads SEHNR; CDR2 reads FQNEAQ (reference sequence). This CDR3 region has 15 residues. CDR3 protein: CASSVGQGAIGELFF. The DNA for the CDR3 is TGTGCCAGCAGCGTGGGTCAGGGGGCGATCGGGGAGCTGTTTTTT.

The genes are TRBV7-2 and TRBJ1-2; D is unclear. Trimming took 1 base from V and 4 from J, leaving 4 bases between them. The CDR3 has 12 amino acids. In germline, CDR1 is SGHTA, CDR2 FQGNSA. Here the CDR3 DNA reads TGTGCCAGCAGCTTAGGCGGCTATGGCTACACCTTC. As protein: CASSLGGYGYTF.

This chain links TRBV19 with TRBJ2-2, with 7 bases that match TRBD1. V lost 4 bases and J lost 2; bases outside the gene matches: 16. This CDR3 spans 19 amino acids. Germline V gene data show CDR1 as LNHDA and CDR2 as SQIVND (reference sequence). In DNA form, the CDR3 reads TGTGCCAGTAGTACAAATCGGGACAGATGGTCCACAAACACCGGGGAGCTGTTTTTT. Residues: CASSTNRDRWSTNTGELFF.

This clone appeared once. The chain combines TRBV7-9 with TRBJ2-1; 7 bases fit TRBD1. Germline CDR1 SEHNR, CDR2 FQNEAQ (reference sequence). The CDR3 sequence is 13 residues long. V was clipped by 5 bases and J by 10 bases; unmatched bases: 8. The CDR3 loop is CASSPTGLGEQFF. Here the CDR3 DNA reads TGTGCCAGCAGCCCGACAGGGTTGGGGGAGCAGTTCTTC.

The V and J genes are TRBV6-1 and TRBJ2-1; TRBD2 matches at 15 bases. The CDR3 has 14 residues. Germline loops: CDR1 MNHNS, CDR2 SASEGT. The V gene end was trimmed by 6 bases and the J gene end by 10 bases; junction bases not matched to a gene: 4. The chain's CDR3 is CASRGTSGGREQFF. The CDR3 nucleotides are TGTGCCAGCAGGGGGACTAGCGGGGGGAGGGAGCAGTTCTTC.

The V and J genes are TRBV2 and TRBJ1-6; possibly TRBD1 for D (6 bases). The CDR3 has 15 amino acids. Germline V gene data show CDR1 as SNHLY and CDR2 as FYNNEI. Trimming pared 5 bases from V and 7 bases from J, leaving 15 bases between. In DNA form, the CDR3 reads TGTGCCAGCAGTCCCTGGGACACGTCAAATTCACCCCTCCACTTT. Translating it yields CASSPWDTSNSPLHF.

The DNA of the CDR3 is TGTGCCAGCAGTTTATGGACTAGCGGGGGGCCACGTAAAAGCGGGGAGCTGTTTTTT. This encodes CASSLWTSGGPRKSGELFF. The chain recombines TRBV28 with TRBJ2-2; 13 bases agree with TRBD2. The V and J ends lost 0 bases and 7 bases, in that order; junction bases with no gene match: 11. Per germline, CDR1 MDHEN and CDR2 SYDVKM. CDR3 length equals 19 residues.

The genes are TRBV5-1 and TRBJ1-6; 7 bases map to TRBD1. J was trimmed by 10 bases and V by 7 bases; bases with no gene match: 8. Germline V gives CDR1 SGHRS, CDR2 YFSETQ. This CDR3 comprises 13 residues. The CDR3 loop reads CASGTDFGSPLHF. The DNA for the CDR3 is TGCGCCAGCGGGACAGACTTCGGATCACCCCTCCACTTT.

The chain employs TRBV28 and TRBJ1-2, with D possibly being TRBD1 (6 bases). The CDR3 is made up of 14 amino acids. The V gene lost 7 bases and the J gene lost 4 bases, with 16 bases spanning the gap. Germline values: CDR1 MDHEN, CDR2 SYDVKM. The CDR3 nucleotides read TGTGCCAGCAAGGGGGACAAAAAAATCTATGGCTACACCTTC. It translates to CASKGDKKIYGYTF.

J is TRBJ1-6 and V is TRBV6-1; D is ambiguous. CDR1 and CDR2 from the germline V gene are MNHNS and SASEGT. V dropped 4 bases and J dropped 0 bases, with 10 bases sitting between them. This CDR3 has 16 residues. The CDR3 sequence is CASSGTLSSYNSPLHF. Written as DNA, the CDR3 is TGTGCCAGCAGTGGGACTCTCAGCTCCTATAATTCACCCCTCCACTTT.

The chain couples TRBV28 to TRBJ1-5; 8 nucleotides agree with TRBD1. With V trimmed by 3 bases and J by 6 bases, 4 bases remained unmatched. Looked up from germline, CDR1 is MDHEN and CDR2 is SYDVKM. CDR3 length equals 14 residues. This CDR3 is CASSFLRGLQPQHF. As DNA, the CDR3 is TGTGCCAGCAGTTTTCTCAGGGGGCTTCAGCCCCAGCATTTT. The full variable domain, with the rest looked up from reference TRBV28 and TRBJ1-5, is DVKVTQSSRYLVKRTGEKVFLECVQDMDHENMFWYRQDPGLGLRLIYFSYDVKMKEKGDIPEGYSVSREKKERFSLILESASTNQTSMYLCASSFLRGLQPQHFGDGTRLSIL.

This chain's CDR3 is CASGSGTSGSNAKNIQYF. The CDR3 DNA reads as TGTGCTAGTGGTTCCGGGACTAGCGGGTCAAACGCCAAAAACATTCAGTACTTC. The chain links TRBV12-5 to TRBJ2-4, with 12 bases that match TRBD2. The CDR3 is made up of 18 amino acids. With V trimmed by 4 bases and J by 1 base, 8 bases remained unmatched. Per the germline V gene, CDR1 is LGHNT and CDR2 is FRNRAP.

The V and J genes are TRBV7-2 and TRBJ2-5; TRBD2 aligns across 13 bases. Germline CDR1 SGHTA, CDR2 FQGNSA. The CDR3 has 16 residues. Losses at the gene ends were 5 bases for V and 4 bases for J; bases not matched to a gene: 7. In nucleotides, the CDR3 is TGTGCCAGCAGCACTACTAGCGGGGGGGCTCGAGAGACCCAGTACTTC. This codes for CASSTTSGGARETQYF.

The J gene is TRBJ1-5, the V gene TRBV28; 9 bases agree with TRBD1. CDR1 and CDR2 from the germline V gene are MDHEN and SYDVKM. The CDR3 loop spans 17 amino acids. Trimming removed 6 bases from V and 0 bases from J; junction bases left unmatched: 9. The CDR3 DNA follows: TGTGCCAGCAGGACTAGCCGGACAGGGGCTAGCAATCAGCCCCAGCATTTT. Translation gives CASRTSRTGASNQPQHF.

CDR3 nucleotides: TGTGCCAGCAGTGTAGGGACAGGCACCGGGGAGCTGTTTTTT. As protein: CASSVGTGTGELFF. J is TRBJ2-2 and V is TRBV28; TRBD1 matches at 8 bases. The CDR3 extends over 14 amino acids. V shed 5 bases, J shed 4 bases, and the junction held 3 bases outside the gene matches. The germline V gene has CDR1 MDHEN and CDR2 SYDVKM.

The chain recombines TRBV7-9 with TRBJ1-5; 12 bases match TRBD1. CDR3 length equals 17 residues. CDR1 and CDR2 (germline): SEHNR, FQNEAQ (reference sequence). V gave up 2 bases and J gave up 5 bases; unmatched junction bases: 7. The CDR3 DNA sequence: TGTGCCAGCAGCTTATATCTGGGACAGGGGGCGCATCAGCCCCAGCATTTT. Translating gives CASSLYLGQGAHQPQHF.

The chain employs TRBV2 and TRBJ2-3; 11 nucleotides agree with TRBD2. Germline trimming cut 8 bases from V and 0 bases from J; bases unmatched to any gene: 7. This CDR3 is 16 amino acids long. Per germline, CDR1 SNHLY and CDR2 FYNNEI. The chain's CDR3 is CASRTSGLTSTDTQYF. The DNA of the CDR3 is TGTGCCAGCCGGACTAGCGGGCTCACTAGCACAGATACGCAGTATTTT.

The CDR3 DNA follows: TGTGCCAGCAGCTTAGGGACACTCCCGCGCGGCTACACCTTC. Its translation is CASSLGTLPRGYTF. The V and J genes are TRBV7-2 and TRBJ1-2; D might be TRBD1 (5 bases). The V end was cut by 1 base, the J end by 8 bases, with 14 bases between. CDR1 and CDR2 from the germline V gene are SGHTA and FQGNSA. The length of the CDR3 is 14 residues.

The chain employs TRBV5-1 and TRBJ2-3; no clear D gene. The V gene's germline CDR1 is SGHRS and CDR2 YFSETQ. V lost 1 base and J 5 bases, leaving 5 bases between the germline ends. The CDR3 is 12 residues long. The chain's CDR3 is CASSLFGDTQYF. CDR3 coding DNA: TGCGCCAGCAGCTTGTTCGGAGATACGCAGTATTTT.

This chain's CDR3 is CASSLRIAGGIETQYF. CDR3 bases: TGTGCCAGCAGCTTGAGGATAGCGGGGGGGATAGAGACCCAGTACTTC. V usage is TRBV5-6 and J usage is TRBJ2-5; 11 bases are shared with TRBD2. The CDR3 sequence is 16 residues long. Trimming took 1 base from V and 4 from J; bases not matched to a gene: 6. Germline lookup yields CDR1 SGHDT and CDR2 YYEEEE.

This clone was counted a single time. The chain employs TRBV21-1 and TRBJ2-7; TRBD1 reflects the table's D call only, with no check against the DNA. TRBV21-1 is deemed a pseudogene. This CDR3 has 16 amino acids. CDR3 amino acids: CASSKGGGNRGPEQYV. The CDR3 nucleotides are TGTGCCAGCAGCAAAGGAGGGGGCAACAGGGGTCCCGAGCAGTACGTC.

The rearrangement joins TRBV7-2 to TRBJ1-5; 7 bases match TRBD1. Germline V gene data show CDR1 as SGHTA and CDR2 as FQGNSA. This CDR3 spans 17 amino acids. V shed 5 bases, J shed 0 bases, and the junction held 10 bases outside the gene matches. The CDR3 is CASSLQGQKYSNQPQHF. CDR3 bases: TGTGCCAGCAGCCTCCAGGGACAGAAATATAGCAATCAGCCCCAGCATTTT. The variable domain in full, completed from reference TRBV7-2 and TRBJ1-5, reads GAGVSQSPSNKVTEKGKDVELRCDPISGHTALYWYRQSLGQGLEFLIYFQGNSAPDKSGLPSDRFSAERTGGSVSTLTIQRTQQEDSAVYLCASSLQGQKYSNQPQHFGDGTRLSIL.

This chain connects TRBV6-1 to TRBJ1-5; D unresolved. Germline values: CDR1 MNHNS, CDR2 SASEGT. Trimming took off 2 bases at V and 3 bases at J, with 17 bases between the two ends. This CDR3 comprises 17 residues. CDR3 residues: CASSELPHRVLNQPQHF. The CDR3 DNA reads TGTGCCAGCAGTGAACTCCCCCACCGGGTCCTCAATCAGCCCCAGCATTTT.

Remarks on this clone: The junction departs from germline at one end; a sequencing error may be responsible. Distinct nucleotide sequences in the sample also encode this CDR3. The V and J genes are TRBV7-7 and TRBJ2-5, with 9 bases aligning to TRBD1. CDR3 length equals 13 residues. CDR1 and CDR2 from the germline V gene are SSHAT and FNYEAQ (reference sequence). The CDR3 spells CASSRDREETQYF. CDR3 sequence (DNA): TGTGCTAGCAGCCGGGACAGGGAAGAGACCCAGTACTTC.

The rearrangement uses TRBV28 and TRBJ1-2; D is unresolved. CDR1 is MDHEN, CDR2 SYDVKM, per germline. The CDR3 totals 17 residues. The V gene lost 1 base and the J gene lost 2 bases, with 17 bases spanning the gap. The CDR3 spells CASSLYQTALLNYGYTF. The CDR3 DNA reads TGTGCCAGCAGTTTATACCAAACCGCGCTACTAAACTATGGCTACACCTTC.